These 29 T cell receptor beta chains came from one sample sequenced in a study of T cells in Graves' hyperthyroidism and ophthalmopathy. It was RNA transcripts that yielded the amplified TCR beta CDR3 regions. The study used the HTBI primer set for a first-round RT-PCR of the TCR CDR3. TCRdb reprocessed the multiplex PCR reads via MiXCR and lists one record per CDR3 protein. This sample yields some 300,000 distinct CDR3 sequences, of which roughly 20% are seen a single time; about two fifths belongs to the top ten. The sequenced sample was blood. These receptors all stem from a man in his fifties with Graves' ophthalmopathy.

Details on this clonotype: Given a much more abundant clone one base away, this may be a read error. The rearrangement links TRBV3-1 to TRBJ2-1, with D perhaps TRBD2 (6 bases). Germline V gene data show CDR1 as LGHDT and CDR2 as YNNKEL (reference sequence). The CDR3 is 14 residues long. CDR3 nucleotide sequence: TGTGCCAGCAGCCAAGGGGACTCCCACAATGAGCAGTTCTTC. Its translation is CASSQGDSHNEQFF.

This clonotype has a handful of counts. CDR3 nucleotide sequence: TGCAGTGCTAGTCCCAGCGGGAGGGTTGGTAGTTCAGATACGCAGTATTTT. Translated: CSASPSGRVGSSDTQYF. The chain combines TRBV20-1 with TRBJ2-3, with 10 bases aligning to TRBD2. Germline CDR1 reads DFQATT; CDR2 reads SNEGSKA (reference sequence). The CDR3 is 17 amino acids. The V and J ends lost 3 bases and 4 bases, in that order; junction bases with no gene match: 13.

In the case of this clonotype: A clone one base away is much larger, so this may be a read error. A read error is likely, as this CDR3 ends without the conserved phenylalanine or tryptophan. This chain joins TRBV2 and TRBJ2-7; TRBD1 agrees at 7 bases. The CDR3 sequence is 13 residues long. Germline CDR1 and CDR2: SNHLY and FYNNEI. V dropped 6 bases and J dropped 0; count of bases not matched to a gene: 2. The CDR3 region is CASRDRVSYEQYL. The CDR3 nucleotides are TGTGCCAGCAGAGACAGGGTCTCCTACGAGCAGTACCTC.

The chain carries TRBV19 and TRBJ2-7; D could derive from TRBD1 or TRBD2 (5 bases each). The CDR3 runs 14 residues. V lost 3 bases, J lost 4 bases, and 13 bases lay in between. In germline, CDR1 is LNHDA, CDR2 SQIVND (reference sequence). CDR3: CASSIRGEFYEQYF. In DNA form, the CDR3 reads TGTGCCAGTAGTATCCGGGGCGAGTTTTACGAGCAGTACTTC.

V and J are TRBV5-1 and TRBJ1-1, with a tentative D call TRBD1 (6 bases). The CDR3 is 15 amino acids. CDR1 is SGHRS, CDR2 YFSETQ, per germline. Trimming removed 6 bases from V and 2 bases from J, with 17 bases in between. In DNA, the CDR3 is TGCGCCAGCAAACGGGGACAAGAACAAAACACTGAAGCTTTCTTT. Protein: CASKRGQEQNTEAFF.

A few counts support this clonotype. This rearrangement joins TRBV5-1 to TRBJ1-1; possible D gene TRBD1, 6 bases. CDR1 is SGHRS, CDR2 YFSETQ, per germline. V lost 4 bases and J lost 5, with 15 bases in between. This CDR3 contains 14 residues. DNA for the CDR3: TGCGCCAGCAGCATGGGGGGAGGGGGTACTGAAGCTTTCTTT. Amino acid sequence: CASSMGGGGTEAFF.

This sequence joins TRBV28 and TRBJ2-5, with D unresolved. CDR3 size: 10 residues. Germline V gene data show CDR1 as MDHEN and CDR2 as SYDVKM. Trimming took 8 bases from V and 5 from J, leaving 6 bases between them. Here the CDR3 DNA reads TGTGCCAGCCTGGGGGAGACCCAGTACTTC. Its protein is CASLGETQYF.

On this clonotype itself: A read error may explain this, as a much larger clone is one base away. The rearrangement uses TRBV5-8 and TRBJ2-5; D unresolved. The J call may be in error: the DNA end matches TRBJ2-1 better. Per the germline V gene, CDR1 is SGHTS and CDR2 is YDEGEE. This CDR3 has 13 residues. CDR3 nucleotides: TGTGCCAGCAGCTTGCGTCAGCAAGAGACCCAGTTCTTC. The encoded protein is CASSLRQQETQFF.

Ten or more counts support this clonotype. The CDR3 here is CAWSAIGTTQYF. The CDR3 coding sequence is TGTGCCTGGAGTGCGATTGGGACAACCCAGTACTTC. V is TRBV30 and J is TRBJ2-5; TRBD1 might be the D (6 bases). This CDR3 has 12 residues. Trimming stripped 1 base from V and 8 bases from J, with 11 bases between. CDR1 and CDR2 (germline): GTSNPN, SVGIG (reference sequence).

This clonotype was picked up many times. V and J are TRBV12-3 or TRBV12-4 and TRBJ1-1; D remains ambiguous. V lost 8 bases to trimming and J lost 0 bases, with 4 bases between them. The CDR3 loop spans 11 amino acids. The CDR3 region is CASRLNTEAFF. In DNA form, the CDR3 reads TGTGCCAGCCGGCTGAACACTGAAGCTTTCTTT.

This clonotype was observed at least ten times. A junction boundary mismatches the germline segment, possibly from a read error. The chain has TRBV7-7 and TRBJ2-5; TRBD1 might be the D (6 bases). Germline CDR1 is SSHAT and CDR2 is FNYEAQ (reference sequence). The CDR3 is made up of 15 amino acids. CDR3 amino acids: CASSLGRGPQETQYF. The CDR3 coding sequence is TGTGCTAGCAGCTTAGGCAGGGGTCCCCAAGAGACCCAGTACTTC. The full variable domain, completed using reference TRBV7-7 and TRBJ2-5, is GAGVSQSPRYKVTKRGQDVTLRCDPISSHATLYWYQQALGQGPEFLTYFNYEAQPDKSGLPSDRFSAERPEGSISTLTIQRTEQRDSAMYRCASSLGRGPQETQYFGPGTRLLVL.

This clonotype has a handful of counts. The chain carries TRBV6-1 and TRBJ2-7, with D perhaps being TRBD1 or TRBD2 (5 bases each). V was pared by 10 bases and J by 7 bases, with 23 bases between. Per germline, CDR1 MNHNS and CDR2 SASEGT. This CDR3 contains 14 residues. CDR3 protein: CATSSGSGPGEQYF. The DNA for the CDR3 is TGTGCCACCTCATCGGGGAGCGGTCCAGGGGAGCAGTACTTC.

The chain is built from TRBV20-1 and TRBJ2-2; D remains unclear. V lost 1 base and J 7 bases, leaving 13 bases between the germline ends. The CDR3 consists of 14 residues. The germline V gene encodes CDR1 DFQATT and CDR2 SNEGSKA (reference sequence). The CDR3 loop reads CSARGPGIGGELFF. For the CDR3, the DNA is TGCAGTGCTAGAGGCCCAGGTATTGGCGGGGAGCTGTTTTTT.

This clonotype was recorded many times. The CDR3 sequence is CASSSRMGTEAFF. The DNA of the CDR3 is TGTGCCAGCTCATCCCGAATGGGCACTGAAGCTTTCTTT. This chain uses TRBV18 with TRBJ1-1; D unclear. CDR3 length equals 13 residues. V lost 5 bases and J lost 4, with 11 bases in between. Germline-derived CDR1 and CDR2 are KGHSH and LQKENI.

This clonotype has only a few counts. The rearrangement uses TRBV9 and TRBJ1-2; D gene uncertain. V dropped 0 bases and J dropped 4 bases, with 10 bases sitting between them. The germline V gene has CDR1 SGDLS and CDR2 YYNGEE. CDR3 length: 14 amino acids. CDR3 sequence reads: CASSVEEAGYGYTF. CDR3 coding DNA: TGTGCCAGCAGCGTAGAGGAGGCTGGCTATGGCTACACCTTC.

This rearrangement joins TRBV27 to TRBJ2-2; TRBD2 matches 11 bases. The CDR3 spans 16 residues. V shed 3 bases and J 7 bases; nucleotides not matched to a gene: 7. Per germline, CDR1 MNHEY and CDR2 SMNVEV (reference sequence). The CDR3 DNA reads as TGTGCCAGCAGTTTGGGTAGCGGGAGGGGCGTCGGGGAGCTGTTTTTT. Encoded protein: CASSLGSGRGVGELFF.

This clonotype was counted only a few times. This chain links TRBV6-5 with TRBJ2-6; D is ambiguous. The germline CDR1 and CDR2 sequences are MNHEY and SVGAGI. V was pared by 0 bases and J by 1 base, with 10 bases between. The CDR3 is 17 residues long. In DNA form, the CDR3 reads TGTGCCAGCAGTTACTCGTTCTCCGGGTCTGGGGCCAACGTCCTGACTTTC. Protein: CASSYSFSGSGANVLTF.

The V and J genes are TRBV27 and TRBJ2-1, with 10 bases fitting TRBD2. Trimming removed 5 bases from V and 3 bases from J; junction bases left unmatched: 7. The CDR3 sequence is 16 residues long. In germline, CDR1 is MNHEY, CDR2 SMNVEV (reference sequence). In DNA, the CDR3 is TGTGCCAGCAGTCCCGTAGCTAGCGGGAGCTACAATGAGCAGTTCTTC. It codes for CASSPVASGSYNEQFF.

CDR3 loop: CASMGRRNTEAFF. Here the CDR3 DNA reads TGTGCCAGTATGGGTAGGAGGAACACTGAAGCTTTCTTT. V and J are TRBV19 and TRBJ1-1, with D hard to call. With 7 bases removed from V and 1 base from J, the gap between germline ends came to 10 bases. This CDR3 has 13 residues. Per germline, CDR1 LNHDA and CDR2 SQIVND (reference sequence). Complete variable domain (other parts from reference TRBV19 and TRBJ1-1): DGGITQSPKYLFRKEGQNVTLSCEQNLNHDAMYWYRQDPGQGLRLIYYSQIVNDFQKGDIAEGYSVSREKKESFPLTVTSAQKNPTAFYLCASMGRRNTEAFFGQGTRLTVV.

In its sample, this clonotype was seen many times. The chain recombines TRBV7-6 with TRBJ2-1; 10 positions match TRBD2. With 10 bases clipped from V and 5 bases from J, the junction kept 11 bases outside the gene matches. The CDR3 extends over 15 amino acids. Germline V CDR1 and CDR2: SGHVS, FNYEAQ. This chain's CDR3 is CATNALAGVNNEQFF. The CDR3 DNA follows: TGTGCCACCAACGCTCTAGCGGGAGTCAACAATGAGCAGTTCTTC. The full variable domain, rest sourced from reference TRBV7-6 and TRBJ2-1, is GAGVSQSPRYKVTKRGQDVALRCDPISGHVSLYWYRQALGQGPEFLTYFNYEAQQDKSGLPNDRFSAERPEGSISTLTIQRTEQRDSAMYRCATNALAGVNNEQFFGPGTRLTVL.

This clonotype was detected a few times. V gene TRBV12-5 combines with J gene TRBJ2-1; TRBD1 aligns across 7 bases. This CDR3 contains 14 residues. V shed 6 bases, J shed 5 bases, and the junction held 7 bases outside the gene matches. The germline V gene has CDR1 LGHNT and CDR2 FRNRAP. The CDR3 DNA follows: TGTGCTAGTGGCCCCGGGACAGATGACAATGAGCAGTTCTTC. Residues: CASGPGTDDNEQFF.

This clonotype was detected a few times. The gene calls are TRBV14 and TRBJ2-7; D is unresolved. Germline V gene sequence: CDR1 SGHDN, CDR2 FVKESK. Trimming removed 0 bases from V and 2 bases from J, with 8 bases in between. The CDR3 runs 14 residues. As DNA, the CDR3 is TGTGCCAGCAGCCAAGATGTCAGAACCTACGAGCAGTACTTC. Protein sequence: CASSQDVRTYEQYF.

This clonotype was detected many times. The chain recombines TRBV5-1 with TRBJ1-1, with 8 bases lining up with TRBD1. Losses at the gene ends were 4 bases for V and 4 bases for J; bases not matched to a gene: 6. The CDR3 loop spans 14 amino acids. Per germline, CDR1 SGHRS and CDR2 YFSETQ. CDR3 region: CASSPTGAATEAFF. In DNA, the CDR3 is TGCGCCAGCAGCCCGACAGGGGCGGCCACTGAAGCTTTCTTT.

CDR3 bases: TGTGCCTGGGCTTTACAGGGGGCGAAAACTGAAGCTTTCTTT. Translation: CAWALQGAKTEAFF. The rearrangement joins TRBV30 to TRBJ1-1; TRBD1 matches at 9 bases. V lost 5 bases and J lost 5; bases outside the gene matches: 9. This CDR3 is built from 14 residues. In germline, CDR1 is GTSNPN, CDR2 SVGIG (reference sequence).

This clonotype was observed a few times. The V and J genes are TRBV5-1 and TRBJ1-1, with TRBD1 as a possible D gene (6 bases). This CDR3 comprises 15 residues. The ends were cut back, 1 base at V and 5 bases at J, with 15 bases in the middle. Germline V gene data show CDR1 as SGHRS and CDR2 as YFSETQ. The CDR3 nucleotides are TGCGCCAGCAGCTTGAGGGGGGTCGGGAGGACTGAAGCTTTCTTT. This translates into CASSLRGVGRTEAFF.

The V and J genes are TRBV19 and TRBJ2-2; TRBD1 or TRBD2 may be the D gene (5 bases each). From germline, CDR1 is LNHDA and CDR2 SQIVND (reference sequence). Deletions cut 1 base from V and 6 bases from J, with 12 bases between. The CDR3 totals 15 residues. The CDR3 sequence: CASSIGSGSSGELFF. In DNA, the CDR3 is TGTGCCAGTAGTATAGGGTCAGGGAGTTCCGGGGAGCTGTTTTTT.

This clonotype has more than one count but fewer than ten. The chain links TRBV7-9 to TRBJ2-5, with 7 bases aligning to TRBD2. J gave up 4 bases and V 1 base, and 12 bases lay outside the gene matches. CDR3 length equals 17 residues. Germline CDR1 is SEHNR and CDR2 is FQNEAQ (reference sequence). CDR3 nucleotide sequence: TGTGCCAGCAGCTTAGTAGGCGGGAGCGGAGGTCGAGAGACCCAGTACTTC. Protein product: CASSLVGGSGGRETQYF.

This clonotype showed up just a few times. The J gene is TRBJ1-4, the V gene TRBV9; unclear D gene. Germline V lookup: CDR1 SGDLS, CDR2 YYNGEE. The length of the CDR3 is 14 residues. V lost 0 bases and J lost 5, with 8 bases in between. The CDR3 reads CASSVAGENEKLFF. CDR3 coding DNA: TGTGCCAGCAGCGTAGCTGGGGAGAATGAAAAACTGTTTTTT.

The chain employs TRBV30 and TRBJ2-2, with no clear D. Looked up from germline, CDR1 is GTSNPN and CDR2 is SVGIG (reference sequence). The CDR3 covers 17 residues. Trimming stripped 3 bases from V and 4 bases from J, with 21 bases between. The CDR3 sequence: CAWSGSLNFVVTGELFF. CDR3 sequence (DNA): TGTGCCTGGAGCGGATCCCTCAATTTTGTAGTCACCGGGGAGCTGTTTTTT.